A single T cell receptor (beta chain) is shown here with its context. The antigen remains unidentified. Losses at the gene ends were 4 bases for V and 6 bases for J; bases not matched to a gene: 12. Germline loops: CDR1 SGHRS, CDR2 YFSETQ. This CDR3 spans 18 amino acids. Repertoires were generated with immunoSEQ multiplex PCR, while TCRdb's copy carries only in-frame clones and drops some. The data hold some 240,000 clones, with roughly 91% observed a single time. This record comes from a study of cytomegalovirus exposure and HLA in healthy donors. General observations from the study: It was reported that the classifier diagnosed cytomegalovirus status with high specificity and sensitivity in both the original and validation cohorts.

J is TRBJ2-2 and V is TRBV5-1; 13 nucleotides line up with TRBD2. The sample consisted of PBMCs. This sequence was found in a woman in her late teens or twenties in good health and CMV-seropositive. CDR3 nucleotide sequence: TGCGCCAGCAGCCCCGGGACTAGCGGGATGCTGGGGGCCGGGGAGCTGTTTTTT. This translates into CASSPGTSGMLGAGELFF.